This is a list of T cell receptor beta chains from one sample in a study of T cells in Graves' hyperthyroidism and ophthalmopathy. TCRdb processed the multiplex PCR reads anew with MiXCR; each CDR3 protein has one entry. Here the sample spans roughly 800,000 distinct CDR3 sequences, around 39% being singletons. The sample taken for sequencing was blood. These receptors were collected from a man in his late teens or twenties with Graves' hyperthyroidism. The CDR3 runs from the conserved cysteine through the conserved F or W. The D gene is left open where the match is weak. Rows give clone size only sometimes, using once, few, many, or a class for an expanded clone.

J gene: TRBJ1-1
D gene: TRBD1
V gene: TRBV4-1
clone size: NA
CDR3 protein: CASSHTGGLNTEAFF
CDR3 DNA: TGCGCCAGCAGCCACACAGGGGGCCTGAACACTGAAGCTTTCTTT

J gene: TRBJ1-2
D gene: NA
V gene: TRBV2
clone size: NA
CDR3 protein: CATHPSPDYGYTF
CDR3 DNA: TGTGCCACACACCCCTCACCGGACTATGGCTACACCTTC

J gene: TRBJ1-1
D gene: TRBD1
V gene: TRBV12-3/TRBV12-4
clone size: NA
CDR3 protein: CASRRTGAEAFF
CDR3 DNA: TGTGCCAGCAGGCGAACAGGGGCTGAAGCTTTCTTT

J gene: TRBJ2-2
D gene: NA
V gene: TRBV7-6
clone size: many
CDR3 protein: CAIEGFGELFF
CDR3 DNA: TGTGCCATCGAGGGGTTCGGGGAGCTGTTTTTT

J gene: TRBJ2-7
D gene: TRBD1
V gene: TRBV7-9
clone size: NA
CDR3 protein: CASSRGQSLSYEQYF
CDR3 DNA: TGTGCCAGCAGCCGGGGACAGTCTCTATCCTACGAGCAGTACTTC

J gene: TRBJ2-5
D gene: TRBD1
V gene: TRBV29-1
clone size: many
CDR3 protein: CSVAGTGTFQETQYF
CDR3 DNA: TGCAGCGTCGCCGGGACAGGGACCTTCCAAGAGACCCAGTACTTC

J gene: TRBJ1-1
D gene: NA
V gene: TRBV20-1
clone size: many
CDR3 protein: CSALDVPTEAFF
CDR3 DNA: TGCAGTGCCCTGGACGTCCCCACTGAAGCTTTCTTT

J gene: TRBJ1-3
D gene: NA
V gene: TRBV5-1
clone size: NA
CDR3 protein: CASSDSGDLFGNTIYF
CDR3 DNA: TGCGCCAGCAGCGACTCAGGGGACCTCTTTGGAAACACCATATATTTT

J gene: TRBJ1-3
D gene: TRBD1
V gene: TRBV7-9
clone size: NA
CDR3 protein: CASTAEGAEGNTIYF
CDR3 DNA: TGTGCCAGCACGGCGGAGGGGGCCGAAGGAAACACCATATATTTT

J gene: TRBJ1-4
D gene: TRBD1
V gene: TRBV20-1
clone size: NA
CDR3 protein: CSATGGHSEKLFF
CDR3 DNA: TGCAGTGCTACAGGGGGACATAGTGAAAAACTGTTTTTT

J gene: TRBJ1-5
D gene: TRBD1
V gene: TRBV6-2/TRBV6-3
clone size: few
CDR3 protein: CASTDPGQGQPQHF
CDR3 DNA: TGTGCCAGCACTGACCCCGGACAGGGTCAGCCCCAGCATTTT

J gene: TRBJ2-7
D gene: NA
V gene: TRBV7-6
clone size: many
CDR3 protein: CASSYGTSSYEQYF
CDR3 DNA: TGTGCCAGCAGCTACGGGACAAGCTCCTACGAGCAGTACTTC

J gene: TRBJ2-7
D gene: NA
V gene: TRBV5-1
clone size: few
CDR3 protein: CASPSRQETYEQYF
CDR3 DNA: TGCGCCAGTCCCTCCCGGCAGGAGACCTACGAGCAGTACTTC

J gene: TRBJ1-5
D gene: NA
V gene: TRBV7-8
clone size: many
CDR3 protein: CASSFATGGRNQPQHF
CDR3 DNA: TGTGCCAGCAGCTTCGCGACAGGAGGTCGGAATCAGCCCCAGCATTTT

J gene: TRBJ2-2
D gene: NA
V gene: TRBV12-3/TRBV12-4
clone size: few
CDR3 protein: CASRPSNTGELFF
CDR3 DNA: TGTGCCAGCAGACCATCGAACACCGGGGAGCTGTTTTTT

J gene: TRBJ2-5
D gene: TRBD2
V gene: TRBV2
clone size: NA
CDR3 protein: CASGLAGGLSQETQYF
CDR3 DNA: TGCGCCAGTGGACTAGCGGGGGGACTCAGCCAGGAGACCCAGTACTTC

J gene: TRBJ1-2
D gene: NA
V gene: TRBV5-1
clone size: NA
CDR3 protein: CASSLAGDGGSGYTF
CDR3 DNA: TGCGCCAGCAGCTTGGCCGGAGATGGAGGGAGTGGCTACACCTTC

J gene: TRBJ1-2
D gene: NA
V gene: TRBV5-4
clone size: NA
CDR3 protein: CASSLGGRAGYTF
CDR3 DNA: TGTGCCAGCAGCTTGGGCGGGCGGGCAGGCTACACCTTC

J gene: TRBJ1-4
D gene: TRBD1
V gene: TRBV19
clone size: NA
CDR3 protein: CASSSGNGQGELIRRAEKLFF
CDR3 DNA: TGTGCCAGTAGCTCAGGAAACGGACAGGGAGAGTTAATAAGACGGGCTGAAAAACTGTTTTTT

J gene: TRBJ1-5
D gene: NA
V gene: TRBV12-3/TRBV12-4
clone size: few
CDR3 protein: CASRGSGNQPQHF
CDR3 DNA: TGTGCCAGCAGAGGGAGTGGGAATCAGCCCCAGCATTTT

J gene: TRBJ1-4
D gene: TRBD1
V gene: TRBV29-1
clone size: NA
CDR3 protein: CSVETGGQGGEKLFF
CDR3 DNA: TGCAGCGTTGAAACAGGGGGACAGGGAGGCGAAAAACTGTTTTTT

J gene: TRBJ1-1
D gene: TRBD1
V gene: TRBV5-1
clone size: many
CDR3 protein: CASSLGDSYTEAFF
CDR3 DNA: TGCGCCAGCAGCTTGGGGGACAGCTACACTGAAGCTTTCTTT

J gene: TRBJ2-7
D gene: NA
V gene: TRBV5-1
clone size: NA
CDR3 protein: CASSLPRKDEQYF
CDR3 DNA: TGCGCCAGCAGCTTACCCCGGAAGGACGAGCAGTACTTC

J gene: TRBJ1-2
D gene: TRBD1
V gene: TRBV29-1
clone size: few
CDR3 protein: CSVFGQGEDYGYTF
CDR3 DNA: TGCAGCGTTTTTGGACAGGGGGAAGACTATGGCTACACCTTC

J gene: TRBJ1-1
D gene: NA
V gene: TRBV10-3
clone size: NA
CDR3 protein: CAISTDNTVREAFF
CDR3 DNA: TGTGCCATCAGTACCGACAATACCGTAAGGGAAGCTTTCTTT

J gene: TRBJ1-1
D gene: NA
V gene: TRBV27
clone size: NA
CDR3 protein: CASSSRDGPMNTEAFF
CDR3 DNA: TGTGCCAGCAGTTCCCGGGACGGACCTATGAACACTGAAGCTTTCTTT

J gene: TRBJ2-7
D gene: TRBD2
V gene: TRBV6-5
clone size: few
CDR3 protein: CASSGLAESYEQYF
CDR3 DNA: TGTGCCAGCAGCGGACTAGCGGAAAGCTACGAGCAGTACTTC

J gene: TRBJ2-5
D gene: NA
V gene: TRBV7-8
clone size: NA
CDR3 protein: CASSLDSGKRETQYF
CDR3 DNA: TGTGCCAGCAGCTTAGATTCGGGGAAGCGAGAGACCCAGTACTTC

J gene: TRBJ1-1
D gene: NA
V gene: TRBV24-1
clone size: many
CDR3 protein: CATRTAVMNTEAFF
CDR3 DNA: TGTGCCACACGCACGGCGGTTATGAACACTGAAGCTTTCTTT

J gene: TRBJ2-7
D gene: NA
V gene: TRBV7-3
clone size: NA
CDR3 protein: CASSLWWGSEQYF
CDR3 DNA: TGTGCCAGCAGCTTATGGTGGGGGTCCGAGCAGTACTTC

J gene: TRBJ2-7
D gene: NA
V gene: TRBV9
clone size: NA
CDR3 protein: CASSQGSRSAEQYF
CDR3 DNA: TGTGCCAGCAGCCAAGGATCGAGGAGTGCCGAGCAGTACTTC

J gene: TRBJ1-5
D gene: NA
V gene: TRBV19
clone size: NA
CDR3 protein: CASSKSRVNQPQHF
CDR3 DNA: TGTGCCAGTAGCAAGAGCAGGGTAAATCAGCCCCAGCATTTT

J gene: TRBJ2-2
D gene: NA
V gene: TRBV19
clone size: few
CDR3 protein: CASREGTNTGELFF
CDR3 DNA: TGTGCCAGTAGAGAGGGAACGAACACCGGGGAGCTGTTTTTT